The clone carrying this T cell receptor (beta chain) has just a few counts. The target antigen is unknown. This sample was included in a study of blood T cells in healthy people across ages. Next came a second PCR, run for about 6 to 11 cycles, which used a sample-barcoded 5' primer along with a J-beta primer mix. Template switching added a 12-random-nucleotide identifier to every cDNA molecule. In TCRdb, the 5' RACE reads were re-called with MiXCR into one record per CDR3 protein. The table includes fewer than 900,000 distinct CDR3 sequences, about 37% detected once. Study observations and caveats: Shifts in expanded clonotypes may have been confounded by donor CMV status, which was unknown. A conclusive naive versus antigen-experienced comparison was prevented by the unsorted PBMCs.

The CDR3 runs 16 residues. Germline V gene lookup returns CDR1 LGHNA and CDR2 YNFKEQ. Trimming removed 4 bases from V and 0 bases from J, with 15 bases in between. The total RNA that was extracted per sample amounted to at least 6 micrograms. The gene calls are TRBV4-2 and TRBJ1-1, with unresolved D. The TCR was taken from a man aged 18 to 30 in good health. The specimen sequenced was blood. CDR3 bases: TGTGCCAGCAGCCCTTCTCTAAGGGCCATGAACACTGAAGCTTTCTTT. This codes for CASSPSLRAMNTEAFF.